The 30 T cell receptor beta chains presented below share a single source sample, sequenced in a study of T cells in Graves' hyperthyroidism and ophthalmopathy. RNA transcripts served as the template for amplifying TCR beta CDR3 regions. The primer set for the first-round RT-PCR of the TCR CDR3 was HTBI. MiXCR was run by TCRdb on the multiplex PCR reads, yielding one entry per CDR3 protein. This table has almost 500,000 distinct CDR3 sequences, 22% appearing once. The sample taken for sequencing was blood. These receptors all come from a woman in her seventies with Graves' ophthalmopathy.

This clonotype occurred a few times. This rearrangement joins TRBV5-1 to TRBJ2-2; TRBD1 matches 7 bases. This CDR3 has 14 residues. J lost 3 bases, V lost 7 bases, and 6 bases had no gene match. The V gene's germline CDR1 is SGHRS and CDR2 YFSETQ. DNA of the CDR3: TGCGCCAGCGGACGACAGGGAGACACCGGGGAGCTGTTTTTT. Its protein is CASGRQGDTGELFF.

V and J are TRBV20-1 and TRBJ1-2; D might be TRBD1 (6 bases). Trimming cost V 5 bases and J 3 bases, with 16 bases left between them. Germline V lookup: CDR1 DFQATT, CDR2 SNEGSKA (reference sequence). The CDR3 spans 14 residues. CDR3 loop: CSAEGQGSYYGYTF. DNA of the CDR3: TGCAGTGCTGAGGGGCAGGGGAGTTACTATGGCTACACCTTC.

This clonotype has a handful of counts. The chain has TRBV7-2 and TRBJ2-7; TRBD1 aligns across 10 bases. V shed 5 bases, J shed 6 bases, and the junction held 10 bases outside the gene matches. Germline V gives CDR1 SGHTA, CDR2 FQGNSA. The CDR3 contains 15 residues. This CDR3 is CASSQTGTGEGEQYF. CDR3 coding DNA: TGTGCCAGCAGCCAAACCGGGACAGGGGAGGGCGAGCAGTACTTC.

In this sample, this clonotype turned up a few times. The chain joins TRBV5-1 to TRBJ2-1; possible D gene TRBD2, 7 bases. There are 14 residues in the CDR3. CDR1 is SGHRS and CDR2 is YFSETQ in the germline V gene. V was trimmed by 3 bases and J by 6 bases, leaving 13 bases between them. The CDR3 nucleotides read TGCGCCAGCAGCTCCCCTGCGGGGGCCAATGAGCAGTTCTTC. Translating it yields CASSSPAGANEQFF.

The chain is built from TRBV7-3 and TRBJ2-3; TRBD2 matches at 7 bases. Germline assignment: CDR1 SGHTA and CDR2 FQGTGA. The CDR3 spans 17 residues. The V and J ends lost 0 bases and 4 bases, in that order; junction bases with no gene match: 10. CDR3 nucleotide sequence: TGTGCCAGCAGCTTAACGACGGGACTACCCCAGCCAGATACGCAGTATTTT. This encodes CASSLTTGLPQPDTQYF.

This clonotype was seen ten or more times. The chain has TRBV28 and TRBJ2-7; no clear D. Trimming removed 3 bases from V and 6 bases from J, with 12 bases in between. The CDR3 spans 13 residues. Germline V CDR1 and CDR2: MDHEN, SYDVKM. Here the CDR3 DNA reads TGTGCCAGCAGTTTGGGCACTTCGGGCGAGCAGTACTTC. This translates into CASSLGTSGEQYF.

This clonotype was detected a few times. The rearrangement links TRBV7-3 to TRBJ2-2, with D perhaps TRBD2 (6 bases). Trimming took 1 base from V and 7 from J, leaving 22 bases between them. CDR1 is SGHTA, CDR2 FQGTGA, per germline. There are 18 residues in the CDR3. In DNA form, the CDR3 reads TGTGCCAGCAGCTTAAATGGTCCCCCTAGCGCGGTGAGCGGGGAGCTGTTTTTT. This codes for CASSLNGPPSAVSGELFF.

This clonotype was observed many times. This chain links TRBV11-2 with TRBJ2-1, with 7 nucleotides matching TRBD2. CDR1 and CDR2 from the germline V gene are SGHAT and FQNNGV. The CDR3 has 11 amino acids. Losses at the gene ends were 5 bases for V and 10 bases for J; bases not matched to a gene: 2. This CDR3 is CASSRSGEQFF. Written as DNA, the CDR3 is TGTGCCAGCAGCCGTAGCGGGGAGCAGTTCTTC.

This clonotype was picked up one time. J is TRBJ1-2 and V is TRBV12-3 or TRBV12-4, with D hard to call. The length of the CDR3 is 12 residues. Between the trimmed V and J ends, which lost 1 base and 7 bases, there was a span of 7 bases. The CDR3: CASSLDWSGYTF. In DNA, the CDR3 is TGTGCCAGCAGTTTAGACTGGAGTGGCTACACCTTC.

This clonotype was observed many times. The chain links TRBV20-1 to TRBJ2-1; 13 bases match TRBD2. The length of the CDR3 is 14 residues. The junction had 3 bases not matched to a gene; V was cut back by 6 bases and J by 4 bases. The germline CDR1 and CDR2 sequences are DFQATT and SNEGSKA (reference sequence). As DNA, the CDR3 is TGCAGTGCGTGGACTAGCGGGAGTTACAATGAGCAGTTCTTC. Its translation: CSAWTSGSYNEQFF.

This clonotype has just one count. At one end the junction does not follow the germline gene, possibly because of a read error. This rearrangement joins TRBV7-7 to TRBJ1-5, with D hard to call. CDR3 length: 19 residues. Germline CDR1 reads SSHAT; CDR2 reads FNYEAQ (reference sequence). Here the CDR3 DNA reads TGTGCTAGCAGCCCAGGATTTGCGGTTAAAGCGCGGCTGAATCAGCCCCAGCATTTT. It is translated as CASSPGFAVKARLNQPQHF.

The chain employs TRBV28 and TRBJ2-7; D may correspond to TRBD1 or TRBD2 (6 bases each). Germline assignment: CDR1 MDHEN and CDR2 SYDVKM. The CDR3 consists of 11 residues. V was trimmed by 10 bases and J by 6 bases, leaving 13 bases between them. The CDR3 loop reads CATAGQREQYF. Here the CDR3 DNA reads TGTGCCACTGCGGGACAACGCGAGCAGTACTTC.

The V gene is TRBV5-1, the J gene TRBJ2-3, with D perhaps TRBD1 (5 bases). V shed 0 bases and J shed 1 base, with 12 bases lying between them. CDR1 SGHRS and CDR2 YFSETQ come from the germline V gene. The CDR3 runs 16 residues. This CDR3 is CASSLAGRAGTDTQYF. CDR3 nucleotide sequence: TGCGCCAGCAGCTTGGCCGGCAGGGCCGGCACAGATACGCAGTATTTT.

This clonotype was detected only once. One end of the junction varies from germline; a read error may be responsible. The chain uses TRBV3-1 and TRBJ1-1; no reliable D call. Germline CDR1 is LGHDT and CDR2 is YNNKEL (reference sequence). The CDR3 extends over 14 amino acids. Here the CDR3 DNA reads TGTGCCAGCAGCTCTCAAGCGGGGTCATCTGAAGCTTCCTTT. Protein product: CASSSQAGSSEASF.

This clonotype was found many times. This chain links TRBV10-3 with TRBJ2-7, with 9 bases that match TRBD2. The V segment lost 0 bases and the J segment 5 bases; nucleotides outside the gene matches: 5. The germline CDR1 and CDR2 sequences are ENHRY and SYGVKD. This CDR3 has 15 amino acids. The CDR3: CAISESEVAGDEQYF. Here the CDR3 DNA reads TGTGCCATCAGTGAGTCGGAGGTAGCGGGGGACGAGCAGTACTTC.

This chain joins TRBV7-2 and TRBJ1-6, with D perhaps matching TRBD1 (6 bases). The CDR3 is 18 amino acids. V shed 5 bases and J shed 0 bases, with 17 bases lying between them. Germline CDR1 and CDR2: SGHTA and FQGNSA. The CDR3 DNA is TGTGCCAGCAGCCTTCACGGGGGCCCCCTCTCCTATAATTCACCCCTCCACTTT. Its protein product is CASSLHGGPLSYNSPLHF. Together with reference TRBV7-2 and TRBJ1-6, the CDR3 gives the full variable domain: GAGVSQSPSNKVTEKGKDVELRCDPISGHTALYWYRQSLGQGLEFLIYFQGNSAPDKSGLPSDRFSAERTGGSVSTLTIQRTQQEDSAVYLCASSLHGGPLSYNSPLHFGNGTRLTVT.

This clonotype has only a few counts. V usage is TRBV27 and J usage is TRBJ1-5, with 12 bases fitting TRBD1. The CDR3 spans 15 residues. Unmatched junction bases numbered 12, after V lost 5 bases and J lost 13 bases. CDR1 and CDR2 from the germline V gene are MNHEY and SMNVEV (reference sequence). The CDR3 reads CASSDGTGGTSKQHF. The CDR3 DNA sequence: TGTGCCAGCAGTGACGGGACAGGGGGCACGTCAAAACAGCATTTT.

This clonotype showed up many times. The chain employs TRBV12-3 or TRBV12-4 and TRBJ2-2; 7 bases match TRBD2. J was trimmed by 1 base and V by 3 bases; bases with no gene match: 5. The CDR3 totals 16 residues. CDR3: CASSLSSGLNTGELFF. CDR3 DNA sequence: TGTGCCAGCAGTTTGTCTAGCGGACTGAACACCGGGGAGCTGTTTTTT.

This clonotype has a handful of counts. The chain combines TRBV5-1 with TRBJ2-2; D ambiguous. Germline V gene sequence: CDR1 SGHRS, CDR2 YFSETQ. The CDR3 totals 15 residues. V lost 4 bases to trimming and J lost 6 bases, with 16 bases between them. This CDR3 is CASSVPAFSAGELFF. CDR3 DNA sequence: TGCGCCAGCAGCGTCCCAGCTTTCTCGGCCGGGGAGCTGTTTTTT.

This clonotype has a count of ten or more. The CDR3 sequence is CASSRAGRNTEAFF. CDR3 nucleotides: TGTGCCAGCAGCCGCGCCGGAAGGAACACTGAAGCTTTCTTT. The J gene is TRBJ1-1, the V gene TRBV7-3; D gene uncertain. Trimming took off 5 bases at V and 1 base at J, with 11 bases between the two ends. Germline V gene lookup returns CDR1 SGHTA and CDR2 FQGTGA. The CDR3 runs to 14 residues.

For this clonotype: A read error may be the cause here, since a much bigger clone is one base away. The V gene is TRBV27, the J gene TRBJ2-3; D tentatively reads TRBD1 or TRBD2 (5 bases each). CDR3 size: 13 residues. In germline, CDR1 is MNHEY, CDR2 SMNVEV (reference sequence). Between the trimmed V and J ends, which lost 10 bases and 5 bases, there was a span of 16 bases. CDR3 amino acids: CANRRTREDTQYF. The CDR3 bases are TGTGCCAACAGGCGGACTCGTGAAGATACGCAGTATTTT.

This clonotype was observed a handful of times. The gene calls are TRBV28 and TRBJ1-5; possible D gene TRBD1, 5 bases. The CDR3 consists of 14 residues. The ends were cut back, 3 bases at V and 5 bases at J, with 11 bases in the middle. Per germline, CDR1 MDHEN and CDR2 SYDVKM. The CDR3 DNA is TGTGCCAGCAGTTTGAGGGACGGGGATCAGCCCCAGCATTTT. Protein sequence: CASSLRDGDQPQHF.

This clonotype was detected only a few times. The gene calls are TRBV12-3 or TRBV12-4 and TRBJ1-2; 7 positions agree with TRBD1. V shed 4 bases, J shed 0 bases, and the junction held 5 bases outside the gene matches. CDR3 length: 15 residues. As DNA, the CDR3 is TGTGCCAGCAGTTCACGGGACAGACCTAACTATGGCTACACCTTC. It translates to CASSSRDRPNYGYTF.

The chain combines TRBV18 with TRBJ1-1; weak D call: TRBD1 (5 bases). This CDR3 contains 14 residues. The germline CDR1 and CDR2 sequences are KGHSH and LQKENI. Trimming shortened V by 2 bases and J by 8 bases, and 15 bases separated the two germline ends. CDR3 residues: CASSPSRDQREAFF. For the CDR3, the DNA is TGTGCCAGCTCACCATCCCGGGACCAAAGGGAAGCTTTCTTT.

J is TRBJ2-2 and V is TRBV27, with 11 bases matching TRBD1. The germline V gene encodes CDR1 MNHEY and CDR2 SMNVEV (reference sequence). This CDR3 region has 16 residues. V lost 6 bases and J lost 1; bases outside the gene matches: 4. The CDR3 region has the DNA TGTGCCAGCAGAGTTGGGACAGGGGGGAACACCGGGGAGCTGTTTTTT. It specifies CASRVGTGGNTGELFF.

In the case of this clonotype: The junction departs from germline at one end; a sequencing error may be responsible. The rearrangement uses TRBV14 and TRBJ2-5, with 14 bases fitting TRBD2. The CDR3 length is 15 residues. CDR1 and CDR2 from the germline V gene are SGHDN and FVKESK. For the CDR3, the DNA is TGTGCCAGCAGCCAAGATCTTGGGACTAGCGGGAGAAAGAACTTC. Protein product: CASSQDLGTSGRKNF.

Details on this clonotype: A much larger clone lies one base from this, so it may be a read error. The rearrangement joins TRBV12-3 or TRBV12-4 to TRBJ2-7, with 11 bases identical to TRBD2. This CDR3 contains 14 residues. CDR3 residues: CAGRPGLAAPEQYF. The CDR3 DNA reads as TGTGCCGGCAGACCGGGACTAGCGGCCCCTGAGCAGTACTTC.

This clonotype was seen a few times. The chain is built from TRBV3-1 and TRBJ2-3; no definite D call. The CDR3 spans 14 residues. Trimming took 2 bases from V and 1 from J, leaving 7 bases between them. The germline V gene encodes CDR1 LGHDT and CDR2 YNNKEL (reference sequence). The CDR3 loop reads CASSQLLGTDTQYF. CDR3 DNA: TGTGCCAGCAGCCAATTACTGGGCACAGATACGCAGTATTTT.

This clonotype was counted a few times. This rearrangement joins TRBV3-1 to TRBJ2-7; D is possibly TRBD1 (6 bases). The germline gives CDR1 LGHDT, CDR2 YNNKEL (reference sequence). CDR3 length: 12 residues. V lost 1 base, J lost 6 bases, and 7 bases lay in between. CDR3 region: CASSQGGGEQYF. The CDR3, as DNA: TGTGCCAGCAGCCAAGGAGGGGGCGAGCAGTACTTC.

This clonotype has only a few counts. The gene calls are TRBV6-1 and TRBJ2-5, with D tentatively TRBD2 (5 bases). V was clipped by 6 bases and J by 1 base, with 12 bases between them. The CDR3 totals 14 residues. Germline V gives CDR1 MNHNS, CDR2 SASEGT. The DNA of the CDR3 is TGTGCCAGCAGCCCGGGAAAGCTCCAAGAGACCCAGTACTTC. As protein: CASSPGKLQETQYF.